Shown below are 30 T cell receptor beta chains from a single sample sequenced in a study of blood T cell repertoires in COVID-19 (dated by TCRdb to about 2020). The library relied on the immunoSEQ multiplex PCR assay. Entries here come from immuneACCESS through TCRdb and include only in-frame sequences with V and J called. Some clones fail to appear in such tables; in the studies checked, an unresolved V gene covers under half of the shortfall, and the cause of the remainder is unknown. This sample gives roughly 80,000 clones in total; about 87% of them show up just once. The ten largest clonotypes hold 5% to 6.5% of the sample. Sequencing input: peripheral blood. These receptors came from a man in his forties or fifties with active COVID-19.

The chain links TRBV20-1 to TRBJ1-2; D perhaps matches TRBD1 (5 bases). Trimming removed 3 bases from V and 8 bases from J, with 19 bases in between. From germline, CDR1 is DFQATT and CDR2 SNEGSKA (reference sequence). This CDR3 region has 14 residues. The CDR3: CSASPRGGIPGYTF. The CDR3, as DNA: TGCAGTGCTAGTCCTCGGGGGGGGATCCCCGGCTACACCTTC.

The chain links TRBV5-4 to TRBJ2-1; D is uncertain. Per the germline V gene, CDR1 is SGHNT and CDR2 is YYREEE (reference sequence). V was cut by 1 base and J by 9 bases, with 11 bases left in between. The CDR3 totals 13 residues. CDR3 loop: CASSLRWAGEQFF. CDR3 in DNA: TGTGCCAGCAGCTTGAGGTGGGCAGGTGAGCAGTTCTTC. The whole variable domain, filled in from reference TRBV5-4 and TRBJ2-1, reads ETGVTQSPTHLIKTRGQQVTLRCSSQSGHNTVSWYQQALGQGPQFIFQYYREEENGRGNFPPRFSGLQFPNYSSELNVNALELDDSALYLCASSLRWAGEQFFGPGTRLTVL.

The chain joins TRBV5-3 to TRBJ1-1; a possible D gene is TRBD1 (6 bases). TRBV5-3 is an ORF; its function is uncertain. This CDR3 region has 16 residues. V lost 4 bases and J 4 bases, leaving 20 bases between the germline ends. The CDR3 DNA reads as TGTGCCAGAAGCGAGACCAGGGGTATCGGAAGCACTGAAGCTTTCTTT. It specifies CARSETRGIGSTEAFF.

This clone came up many times. This chain connects TRBV6-1 to TRBJ1-5; D not resolved. There are 15 residues in the CDR3. With 3 bases removed from V and 0 bases from J, the gap between germline ends came to 9 bases. The germline gives CDR1 MNHNS, CDR2 SASEGT. The CDR3 protein is CASSEPGISNQPQHF. CDR3 nucleotide sequence: TGTGCCAGCAGTGAGCCGGGAATTAGCAATCAGCCCCAGCATTTT.

The chain is built from TRBV7-9 and TRBJ1-5, with TRBD1 identical over 7 bases. V shed 3 bases, J shed 0 bases, and the junction held 11 bases outside the gene matches. CDR3 length: 18 residues. Germline CDR1 is SEHNR and CDR2 is FQNEAQ (reference sequence). The CDR3 DNA reads as TGTGCCAGCAGCTTTAGCAGGACAGGACTTTATAGCAATCAGCCCCAGCATTTT. This translates into CASSFSRTGLYSNQPQHF. Complete variable domain (other parts from reference TRBV7-9 and TRBJ1-5): DTGVSQNPRHKITKRGQNVTFRCDPISEHNRLYWYRQTLGQGPEFLTYFQNEAQLEKSRLLSDRFSAERPKGSFSTLEIQRTEQGDSAMYLCASSFSRTGLYSNQPQHFGDGTRLSIL.

CDR3 loop: CASSLGQGSNEQYF. For the CDR3, the DNA is TGTGCCAGCAGTTTGGGGCAGGGGTCTAACGAGCAGTACTTC. The chain joins TRBV28 to TRBJ2-7; a possible D gene is TRBD1 (6 bases). The CDR3 totals 14 residues. Deletions cut 3 bases from V and 5 bases from J, with 14 bases between. Germline loops: CDR1 MDHEN, CDR2 SYDVKM.

The chain uses TRBV7-2 and TRBJ2-6; D call uncertain. Trimming shortened V by 5 bases and J by 9 bases, and 8 bases separated the two germline ends. Germline V CDR1 and CDR2: SGHTA, FQGNSA. The CDR3 spans 12 residues. The CDR3 bases are TGTGCCAGCAGCCCAGGTTACAACGTCCTGACTTTC. Translating gives CASSPGYNVLTF. The complete variable domain, with remaining parts taken from reference TRBV7-2 and TRBJ2-6, reads GAGVSQSPSNKVTEKGKDVELRCDPISGHTALYWYRQSLGQGLEFLIYFQGNSAPDKSGLPSDRFSAERTGGSVSTLTIQRTQQEDSAVYLCASSPGYNVLTFGAGSRLTVL.

Of note for this clone: At one of its ends the junction is not consistent with the germline gene, which may arise from a read error. The same CDR3 also results from other DNA sequences found in this sample. The chain combines TRBV7-2 with TRBJ2-1; D gene unclear. The CDR3 spans 15 residues. The germline CDR1 and CDR2 sequences are SGHTA and FQGNSA. The CDR3 is CASSLTSAFYDEQFF. The CDR3 DNA sequence: TGTGCCAGCAGCCTAACCAGCGCTTTCTACGATGAGCAGTTCTTC.

This clone was picked up a small number of times. V gene TRBV24-1 combines with J gene TRBJ1-4; tentative D call: TRBD1 (5 bases). This CDR3 contains 10 residues. Between the trimmed V and J ends, which lost 9 bases and 10 bases, there was a span of 8 bases. From germline, CDR1 is KGHDR and CDR2 SFDVKD. The CDR3 sequence is CATRRGKLFF. The CDR3 DNA reads as TGTGCCACCCGAAGGGGAAAACTGTTTTTT.

The chain uses TRBV10-3 and TRBJ1-1; 7 nucleotides match TRBD1. The V and J ends lost 1 base and 1 base, in that order; junction bases with no gene match: 3. The CDR3 extends over 15 amino acids. Germline V gene lookup returns CDR1 ENHRY and CDR2 SYGVKD. For the CDR3, the DNA is TGTGCCATCAGTGAGTTGGCAGGGGGGAACACTGAAGCTTTCTTT. Its protein is CAISELAGGNTEAFF.

The table lists this clone with a few counts. This chain uses TRBV4-2 with TRBJ1-4; the D is unclear. Germline CDR1 LGHNA, CDR2 YNFKEQ. The CDR3 contains 16 residues. The germline V and J ends were trimmed by 5 bases and 8 bases, with 21 bases remaining between them. The CDR3 DNA reads as TGTGCCAGCAGCACCAGGACTCCCGGAACCCGGGAAAAACTGTTTTTT. It encodes CASSTRTPGTREKLFF.

This chain connects TRBV28 to TRBJ1-3; a weak D match, TRBD1 (5 bases). Looked up from germline, CDR1 is MDHEN and CDR2 is SYDVKM. The CDR3 totals 15 residues. V dropped 5 bases and J dropped 0 bases, with 11 bases sitting between them. CDR3 in DNA: TGTGCCAGCAGTGGGGGGGGACTCTCTGGAAACACCATATATTTT. It translates to CASSGGGLSGNTIYF.

The chain uses TRBV6-2 or TRBV6-3 and TRBJ2-3, with D possibly matching TRBD1 (5 bases). Trimming took 4 bases from V and 7 from J, leaving 18 bases between them. Germline CDR1 reads MNHEY; CDR2 reads SVGEGT. The CDR3 is 15 residues long. CDR3 sequence (DNA): TGTGCCAGCAGTTTTTTCGACAGACCCAGGAATACGCAGTATTTT. Encoded protein: CASSFFDRPRNTQYF.

This chain uses TRBV2 with TRBJ1-5; D perhaps matches TRBD1 (5 bases). Trimming left V 2 bases short and J 4 bases short, with 9 bases between. CDR1 and CDR2 from the germline V gene are SNHLY and FYNNEI. The CDR3 contains 14 residues. In DNA form, the CDR3 reads TGTGCCAGCAGTGAATTGGGGCGGAATCAGCCCCAGCATTTT. This sequence encodes CASSELGRNQPQHF.

This sequence joins TRBV4-1 and TRBJ2-1; weak D call: TRBD1 (5 bases). V was trimmed by 1 base and J by 2 bases, leaving 15 bases between them. This CDR3 region has 17 residues. Germline values: CDR1 MGHRA, CDR2 YSYEKL. The DNA of the CDR3 is TGCGCCAGCAGCCAAGTTAGGGCAGGGATCACCTACAATGAGCAGTTCTTC. Translating it yields CASSQVRAGITYNEQFF.

The gene calls are TRBV25-1 and TRBJ2-7; weak D call: TRBD2 (5 bases). The germline V and J ends were trimmed by 3 bases and 4 bases, with 13 bases remaining between them. This CDR3 contains 14 residues. Germline V gene lookup returns CDR1 MGHDK and CDR2 SYGVNS. CDR3 sequence reads: CASSEPSGYYEQYF. The DNA for the CDR3 is TGTGCCAGCAGTGAGCCCAGCGGATATTACGAGCAGTACTTC.

This clone was detected once. This chain uses TRBV9 with TRBJ2-7, with 11 bases lining up with TRBD2. CDR1 is SGDLS, CDR2 YYNGEE, per germline. Trimming removed 4 bases from V and 4 bases from J; junction bases left unmatched: 7. There are 15 residues in the CDR3. CDR3 protein: CASSLSGTSGYEQYF. CDR3 coding DNA: TGTGCCAGCAGCCTCTCCGGGACTAGCGGTTACGAGCAGTACTTC.

The DNA of the CDR3 is TGTGCCAGTAGTTCTAACCGGGACAGGAGAATTCAGTACTTC. It codes for CASSSNRDRRIQYF. The gene calls are TRBV19 and TRBJ2-4, with 8 nucleotides matching TRBD1. V shed 5 bases, J shed 10 bases, and the junction held 10 bases outside the gene matches. There are 14 residues in the CDR3. CDR1 is LNHDA, CDR2 SQIVND, per germline (reference sequence).

This chain links TRBV15 with TRBJ2-7; 12 bases fit TRBD2. Germline lookup yields CDR1 LNHNV and CDR2 YYDKDF (reference sequence). Trimming at V came to 3 bases and at J to 10 bases, leaving 16 bases not matched to a gene. The CDR3 length is 17 residues. Here the CDR3 reads CATSRWTSGDPKPKQYF. CDR3 coding DNA: TGTGCCACCAGCAGGTGGACTAGCGGGGATCCCAAACCGAAACAGTACTTC. The full variable domain, in which reference TRBV15 and TRBJ2-7 provide the parts outside the CDR3, is DAMVIQNPRYQVTQFGKPVTLSCSQTLNHNVMYWYQQKSSQAPKLLFHYYDKDFNNEADTPDNFQSRRPNTSFCFLDIRSPGLGDTAMYLCATSRWTSGDPKPKQYFGPGTRLTVT.

The chain carries TRBV24-1 and TRBJ2-1; 9 nucleotides line up with TRBD1. The CDR3 covers 16 residues. From germline, CDR1 is KGHDR and CDR2 SFDVKD. Trimming cost V 3 bases and J 5 bases; bases outside gene matches: 7. The CDR3 nucleotides are TGTGCCACCAGTGATCCAATGGACAGGGGCCACAATGAGCAGTTCTTC. This gives the protein CATSDPMDRGHNEQFF.

The chain uses TRBV27 and TRBJ2-3; 11 nucleotides match TRBD1. Germline-derived CDR1 and CDR2 are MNHEY and SMNVEV (reference sequence). V lost 6 bases, J lost 7 bases, and 12 bases stayed unmatched. There are 16 residues in the CDR3. DNA for the CDR3: TGTGCCAGCAGAGCCCGTGGGACAGGGGGGCGGAATACGCAGTATTTT. Amino acids: CASRARGTGGRNTQYF.

The chain is built from TRBV9 and TRBJ2-1; TRBD2 aligns across 11 bases. From germline, CDR1 is SGDLS and CDR2 YYNGEE. The CDR3 spans 15 residues. Trimming took 0 bases from V and 9 from J; bases not matched to a gene: 5. The CDR3: CASSVVSGRGTEQFF. The DNA for the CDR3 is TGTGCCAGCAGCGTAGTTAGCGGGAGGGGTACTGAGCAGTTCTTC.

This clone appeared a single time. The chain combines TRBV6-4 with TRBJ2-2; no clear D gene. CDR1 and CDR2 (germline): MRHNA, SNTAGT. V was pared by 2 bases and J by 5 bases, with 6 bases between. The CDR3 runs 13 residues. The CDR3: CASSDELTGELFF. Written as DNA, the CDR3 is TGTGCCAGCAGTGACGAGCTTACCGGGGAGCTGTTTTTT.

The chain couples TRBV18 to TRBJ2-7; D possibly corresponds to TRBD1 (6 bases). Germline CDR1 reads KGHSH; CDR2 reads LQKENI. This CDR3 has 13 residues. The ends were cut back, 5 bases at V and 1 base at J, with 9 bases in the middle. The CDR3 loop is CASSTGQSYEQYF. The DNA for the CDR3 is TGTGCCAGCTCAACCGGACAGTCCTACGAGCAGTACTTC.

V usage is TRBV6-2 or TRBV6-3 and J usage is TRBJ2-7; D remains ambiguous. Looked up from germline, CDR1 is MNHEY and CDR2 is SVGEGT. Trimming took 1 base from V and 0 from J, leaving 4 bases between them. This CDR3 is built from 13 residues. CDR3 nucleotide sequence: TGTGCCAGCAGTTACTTCTCCTCCTACGAGCAGTACTTC. This sequence encodes CASSYFSSYEQYF.

This clone showed up just a few times. The genes are TRBV28 and TRBJ1-5, with 11 positions matching TRBD1. V lost 4 bases, J lost 3 bases, and 8 bases stayed unmatched. This CDR3 has 17 residues. Looked up from germline, CDR1 is MDHEN and CDR2 is SYDVKM. The CDR3 sequence: CASSYPGQGDFNQPQHF. The DNA of the CDR3 is TGTGCCAGCAGTTACCCGGGACAGGGGGATTTCAATCAGCCCCAGCATTTT. The complete variable domain, with remaining parts taken from reference TRBV28 and TRBJ1-5, reads DVKVTQSSRYLVKRTGEKVFLECVQDMDHENMFWYRQDPGLGLRLIYFSYDVKMKEKGDIPEGYSVSREKKERFSLILESASTNQTSMYLCASSYPGQGDFNQPQHFGDGTRLSIL.

The chain links TRBV6-5 to TRBJ1-6, with TRBD1 matching 9 bases. CDR1 is MNHEY and CDR2 is SVGAGI in the germline V gene. Trimming removed 6 bases from V and 11 bases from J; junction bases left unmatched: 5. This CDR3 spans 13 amino acids. The CDR3 bases are TGTGCCAGCAGGAGGGACAGGGCGGCACCCCTCCACTTT. This codes for CASRRDRAAPLHF.

This clone was counted once. In DNA form, the CDR3 reads TGTGCCAGCAGAGAATCAAAAGACAGGGAACTAGTTCAGCCCCAGCATTTT. As protein: CASRESKDRELVQPQHF. The chain is built from TRBV21-1 and TRBJ1-5; the D segment call TRBD1 is taken from the table without a DNA check. TRBV21-1 is reported as a pseudogene. The CDR3 has 17 residues.

The chain carries TRBV19 and TRBJ1-6, with 8 bases fitting TRBD1. The V and J ends lost 9 bases and 9 bases, in that order; junction bases with no gene match: 7. This CDR3 is built from 13 residues. Per the germline V gene, CDR1 is LNHDA and CDR2 is SQIVND (reference sequence). The DNA for the CDR3 is TGTGCCAGCGCCGGGGACAGGAGTTCACCCCTCCACTTT. It codes for CASAGDRSSPLHF. The whole variable domain, remainder taken from reference TRBV19 and TRBJ1-6, is DGGITQSPKYLFRKEGQNVTLSCEQNLNHDAMYWYRQDPGQGLRLIYYSQIVNDFQKGDIAEGYSVSREKKESFPLTVTSAQKNPTAFYLCASAGDRSSPLHFGNGTRLTVT.

The CDR3 here is CASNGHTNTEAFF. CDR3 coding DNA: TGTGCCAGCAATGGACACACGAACACTGAAGCTTTCTTT. The J gene is TRBJ1-1, the V gene TRBV2, with D possibly being TRBD1 (5 bases). The CDR3 loop spans 13 amino acids. V lost 7 bases to trimming and J lost 1 base, with 10 bases between them. Germline V gene data show CDR1 as SNHLY and CDR2 as FYNNEI.